This record concerns one T cell receptor (beta chain) sequence. This clonotype was found many times. The target of this receptor is not known. No base quality information exists; no much larger clone differs at one position. The CDR3, cysteine through phenylalanine, is 14 amino acids long. Only the CDR3 DNA is retained, 42 bases long and in frame from the first base. For CDR1 and CDR2, the germline V gene (reference sequence) lists LNHDA and SQIVND. The junction carries 11 bases between V and J, which are trimmed by 4 bases and 1 base respectively. The library was prepared using 5' RACE. Sequenced on an Illumina HiSeq 2000. A universal primer binding site was introduced by template switching, and a unique molecular identifier was present in the final cDNA, enabling accurate counting of TCR cDNA molecules. Specific primers in the conserved constant-segment region were used to synthesize first-strand cDNA for TCR alpha and beta chains. To control for contamination, every cDNA library carried two barcodes: a SMART-Mk sample barcode plus Illumina barcodes. TruSeq adapter sequences, together with Illumina sample barcodes, were added in two successive PCR steps. Sequencing of the TCR alpha and beta cDNA libraries was done on the Illumina HiSeq platform using custom primers. As for how the authors treated the data: MiGEC was used to process raw reads and extract unique molecular identifiers, and MiXCR was used to find CDR3 positions. For each individual, recombination models were inferred using an EM algorithm with the repgenHMM and IGoR tools. The tcR package in R was used for shared clonotype analysis, with sharing normalized by the product of cloneset sizes. Out-of-frame nonproductive sequences were analyzed to study raw recombination free of thymic and clonal selection effects. TCRdb reprocessing: public reads trimmed at Q25 with fastp, clones called with MiXCR, in-frame beta chains kept. Each entry is one CDR3 protein sequence, shown with its most common DNA and genes. The V and J calls, along with clone size, are taken from TCRdb and not from the paper's own processing. This sample has 700,000 to 950,000 distinct CDR3 sequences in its table, and approximately 13% of those were observed once. Clones ranked in the top ten supply about 1.5% of the sample.

The record originates from a study of identical twins listed by TCRdb under 2016. In terms of the full investigation: TCR alpha and beta repertoires from monozygotic twins, unrelated adults of various ages and cord blood were deep-sequenced to test whether fetal clonotypes persist. To rule out contamination, the twin experiments were replicated at different times with different library preparation protocols.

Points the paper makes about the study in general: Compared with coincidental sharing between unrelated individuals, out-of-frame TCR alpha sequences shared between twins had an excess of sequences with low generation probability. Fewer insertions were carried by abundant cord blood beta clonotypes, a similar but weaker trend appeared in young adult naive repertoires, and no such trend appeared in memory repertoires. In beta out-of-frame sequences, excess twin sharing was weaker, because having fewer shared sequences lowered the signal-to-noise ratio. Conclusions relied on cross-sectional statistical analysis, since the same donors could not be followed over many years. In monozygotic twins, recombination models systematically underestimated out-of-frame TCR alpha sharing, but the models matched the sharing seen between unrelated individuals. Invariant T cells such as MAIT and iNKT could partly confound zero-insertion analyses, although diverse VJ usage argued against such confounding for most clonotypes.

Only healthy Caucasian donors were included. Three pairs of female monozygotic twins, all aged 18 to 29 years, made up the twin cohort. RNA for TCR libraries was isolated from peripheral blood mononuclear cells. Another study also made use of these data, one on yellow fever vaccine responses in identical twins. The second study reports: The T cell response to vaccination in identical twins was reported by the authors to appear partly convergent and partly personalized. Focusing on identical twins, the study followed the T cell clones that responded to the vaccine, and did so with precision.

The chain employs TRBV19 and TRBJ2-7; the D gene assignment is ambiguous. This clonotype was obtained from a woman between 18 and 29 years old in good health. Input material: PBMCs. In nucleotide form, the sequence is TGTGCCAGTAGTAGGGGTTACTCGTCCTACGAGCAGTACTTC. Its coded protein is CASSRGYSSYEQYF.